These 5 T cell receptor beta chains share one sample of origin, sequenced in a study of cytomegalovirus exposure and HLA in healthy donors. Sequenced by immunoSEQ multiplex PCR; TCRdb stores in-frame clones only, minus some. This table has about 73,000 clones, 85% to 90% appearing once. What was sequenced was PBMCs. The receptors here all came from a woman aged 18-29 years in good health and CMV-seropositive.

The V and J genes are TRBV5-6 and TRBJ2-5; D not certain. V lost 3 bases to trimming and J lost 3 bases, with 6 bases between them. The CDR3 has 12 residues. From germline, CDR1 is SGHDT and CDR2 YYEEEE. The CDR3 region is CASSSLKETQYF. The CDR3 nucleotides read TGTGCCAGCAGCTCCTTAAAAGAGACCCAGTACTTC.

This clone showed up just once. The rearrangement joins TRBV4-1 to TRBJ2-1; D possibly corresponds to TRBD2 (7 bases). The V gene lost 4 bases and the J gene lost 5 bases, with 15 bases spanning the gap. Germline loops: CDR1 MGHRA, CDR2 YSYEKL. The CDR3 extends over 15 amino acids. The CDR3 sequence is CASSPFEGGDNEQFF. The DNA of the CDR3 is TGCGCCAGCAGCCCCTTCGAGGGGGGGGACAATGAGCAGTTCTTC.

The chain uses TRBV5-1 and TRBJ2-7, with 9 bases matching TRBD2. CDR3 length: 15 amino acids. The germline V gene has CDR1 SGHRS and CDR2 YFSETQ. V dropped 4 bases and J dropped 1; count of bases not matched to a gene: 6. The CDR3 loop is CASSHSGGTSYEQYF. CDR3 in DNA: TGCGCCAGCAGCCACAGCGGGGGGACTTCCTACGAGCAGTACTTC.

V and J are TRBV10-3 and TRBJ1-1; D call uncertain. V gave up 2 bases and J gave up 0 bases, with 4 bases separating them. Germline assignment: CDR1 ENHRY and CDR2 SYGVKD. This CDR3 is 13 amino acids long. The CDR3 DNA reads TGTGCCATCAGTGAGGGCATGAACACTGAAGCTTTCTTT. It translates to CAISEGMNTEAFF.

This clone has a single count. The gene calls are TRBV19 and TRBJ2-7; 11 nucleotides agree with TRBD2. The trim removed 1 base at V and 2 bases at J, leaving 4 bases unmatched. CDR1 is LNHDA and CDR2 is SQIVND in the germline V gene (reference sequence). CDR3 size: 16 residues. Written as DNA, the CDR3 is TGTGCCAGTAGTATAGGGGGGACTAGCGGAGCCTACGAGCAGTACTTC. Translating gives CASSIGGTSGAYEQYF.